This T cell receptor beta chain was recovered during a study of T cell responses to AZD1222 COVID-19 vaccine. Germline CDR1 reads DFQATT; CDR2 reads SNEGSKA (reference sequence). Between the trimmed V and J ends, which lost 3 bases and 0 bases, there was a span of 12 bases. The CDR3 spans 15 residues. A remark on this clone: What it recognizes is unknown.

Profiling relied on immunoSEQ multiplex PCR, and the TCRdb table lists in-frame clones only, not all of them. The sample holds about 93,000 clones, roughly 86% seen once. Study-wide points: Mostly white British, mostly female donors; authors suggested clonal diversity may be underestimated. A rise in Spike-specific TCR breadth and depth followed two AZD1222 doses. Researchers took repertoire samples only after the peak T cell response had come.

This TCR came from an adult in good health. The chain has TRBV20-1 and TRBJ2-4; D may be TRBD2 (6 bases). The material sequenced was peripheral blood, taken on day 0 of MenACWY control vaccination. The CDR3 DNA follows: TGCAGTGCTAGTAGTGGGGGACTAGCCAAAAACATTCAGTACTTC. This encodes CSASSGGLAKNIQYF.